This entry lists 16 T cell receptor beta chains sequenced from one sample in a study of T cells in women clearing cervical HPV infection. Produced via immunoSEQ multiplex PCR; TCRdb's table is partial and in-frame only. Its listing shows under 20,000 clones. Sequenced material: blood buffy coat. The receptors stem from a woman between 18 and 70 years old with a cervical HPV16 infection that either progressed to CIN3+ or cleared (not recorded which).

Points on this clone: The read gets to within 3 residues of the CDR3 end, and the germline J gene fills in the rest. The chain recombines TRBV2 with TRBJ2-5, with a tentative D call TRBD2 (5 bases). The CDR3 totals 14 residues. Germline V CDR1 and CDR2: SNHLY, FYNNEI. V was cut by 4 bases and J by 0 bases, with 9 bases left in between. CDR3 bases read: TGTGCCAGCAGTGGGTCGACTAACCAAGAGACC. This encodes CASSGSTNQET. Given in full, the CDR3 is CASSGSTNQETQYF. Variable domain in full (rest from reference TRBV2 and TRBJ2-5): EPEVTQTPSHQVTQMGQEVILRCVPISNHLYFYWYRQILGQKVEFLVSFYNNEISEKSEIFDDQFSVERPDGSNFTLKIRSTKLEDSAMYFCASSGSTNQETQYFGPGTRLLVL.

For this clone: The read ends 3 residues shy of where the CDR3 ends; the end is completed using the germline J gene. The gene calls are TRBV7-2 and TRBJ2-5; TRBD2 matches 9 bases. The CDR3 has 14 amino acids. V lost 3 bases and J lost 1; bases outside the gene matches: 0. The germline V gene has CDR1 SGHTA and CDR2 FQGNSA. CDR3 residues: CASSLTSGQETQYF. Incomplete CDR3 DNA: TGTGCCAGCAGCTTGACTAGCGGCCAAGAGACC.

This CDR3 is CASSVRGTGELFF. The sequenced part of the CDR3 DNA is TGTGCCAGCAGTGTCCGGGGGACCGGGGAG. V usage is TRBV2 and J usage is TRBJ2-2; maybe TRBD2 (6 bases). Read coverage stops 3 residues before the CDR3 terminus; the germline J gene supplies the remainder. Germline CDR1 and CDR2: SNHLY and FYNNEI. V was clipped by 4 bases and J by 5 bases, with 8 bases between them. This CDR3 contains 13 residues.

A remark on this clone: The read is 3 residues too short to cover the CDR3 end, so that end is filled in from the germline J gene. The chain joins TRBV5-6 to TRBJ1-3, with D possibly being TRBD1 (6 bases). V lost 3 bases and J 2 bases, leaving 9 bases between the germline ends. Germline CDR1 and CDR2: SGHDT and YYEEEE. The CDR3 runs to 14 residues. The sequenced CDR3 bases are TGTGCCAGCAGCTCTGGACAGCCTGGAAACACC. Translated, it gives CASSSGQPGNT. The CDR3 in full is CASSSGQPGNTIYF.

A note on this clone: The sequenced fragment ends 3 residues before the CDR3 boundary, so the rest is inferred from the germline J gene. The chain employs TRBV11-2 and TRBJ1-1, with 9 bases fitting TRBD1. Germline V CDR1 and CDR2: SGHAT, FQNNGV. J was trimmed by 4 bases and V by 5 bases; bases with no gene match: 5. CDR3 length: 14 residues. CDR3 sequence reads: CASSPNRGLTEAFF. CDR3 DNA (partial): TGTGCCAGCAGCCCAAACAGGGGGCTCACTGAA.

Of note for this clone: Sequencing ends 3 residues short of the CDR3 end; the germline J gene provides the rest. V and J are TRBV30 and TRBJ1-2, with 10 nucleotides matching TRBD1. The CDR3 spans 16 residues. Unmatched junction bases numbered 12, after V lost 4 bases and J lost 4 bases. Germline values: CDR1 GTSNPN, CDR2 SVGIG (reference sequence). CDR3 region: CAWTLRPGQGTYGYTF. The covered CDR3 bases are TGTGCCTGGACTCTACGTCCGGGACAGGGGACCTATGGC.

A note on this clone: The missing CDR3 end, 3 residues past where the read stops, is filled in from the germline J gene. This sequence joins TRBV20-1 and TRBJ2-3; a weak D match, TRBD2 (5 bases). Germline V CDR1 and CDR2: DFQATT, SNEGSKA (reference sequence). CDR3 length: 17 residues. Trimming shortened V by 0 bases and J by 4 bases, and 20 bases separated the two germline ends. The CDR3 DNA, read in part, is TGCAGTGCTAGAGACCCCTTCGGTACTAGTTCCGCAGATACG. Amino acid sequence: CSARDPFGTSSADT. The CDR3 reads in full as CSARDPFGTSSADTQYF.

Turning to this clone: The read is 3 residues too short to cover the CDR3 end, so that end is filled in from the germline J gene. The V gene is TRBV20-1, the J gene TRBJ1-1; 9 bases fit TRBD1. The CDR3 is made up of 13 amino acids. Germline assignment: CDR1 DFQATT and CDR2 SNEGSKA (reference sequence). V dropped 5 bases and J dropped 4; count of bases not matched to a gene: 5. Here the CDR3 reads CSAVQGAVTEAFF. The part of the CDR3 DNA that was read is TGCAGTGCTGTACAGGGGGCAGTCACTGAA.

On this clone itself: The read finishes 3 residues shy of the CDR3 end, and the germline J gene is used to complete it. The chain joins TRBV2 to TRBJ2-2; no clear D gene. V was pared by 4 bases and J by 6 bases, with 9 bases between. Germline CDR1 is SNHLY and CDR2 is FYNNEI. This CDR3 contains 13 residues. The covered CDR3 bases are TGTGCCAGCAGTGCTCAGGTCGCCGGGGAG. Translation gives CASSAQVAGE. The full-length CDR3 reads as CASSAQVAGELFF.

As concerns this clone: Sequencing ends 3 residues short of the CDR3 end; the germline J gene provides the rest. Other DNA sequences within the sample encode an identical CDR3. The rearrangement links TRBV2 to TRBJ1-3; TRBD1 is a possible D gene (6 bases). V lost 8 bases, J lost 2 bases, and 13 bases lay in between. This CDR3 is 14 amino acids long. Looked up from germline, CDR1 is SNHLY and CDR2 is FYNNEI. The CDR3 reads CASRRAGAGNTIYF. CDR3 DNA (partial): TGTGCCAGCCGCCGGGCAGGGGCTGGAAACACC.

In the case of this clone: The read ends 3 residues early relative to the CDR3; the germline J gene fills the gap. This rearrangement joins TRBV20-1 to TRBJ1-2, with 10 bases matching TRBD1. Germline V gives CDR1 DFQATT, CDR2 SNEGSKA (reference sequence). The junction had 10 bases not matched to a gene; V was cut back by 1 base and J by 5 bases. The CDR3 is 16 amino acids. The CDR3 DNA, read in part, is TGCAGTGCTAGAGGACTTAGGACAGGGGGTAATTATGGC. This codes for CSARGLRTGGNYG. The full CDR3 sequence reads CSARGLRTGGNYGYTF.

Note on this clone: The CDR3 end is not reached by the read, which stops 3 residues before it; the germline J gene fills it in. This sequence joins TRBV4-2 and TRBJ1-5; 8 bases line up with TRBD1. The CDR3 is 15 amino acids. The V segment lost 0 bases and the J segment 7 bases; nucleotides outside the gene matches: 5. Germline lookup yields CDR1 LGHNA and CDR2 YNFKEQ. CDR3 loop: CASSQDRQGTQPQHF. The covered CDR3 bases are TGTGCCAGCAGCCAAGATAGACAGGGGACCCAGCCC.

By frequency, this clone registers medium-sized. The sequence runs out 3 residues before the end of the CDR3; the remainder is reconstructed from the germline J gene. The chain uses TRBV18 and TRBJ1-2, with TRBD1 as a possible D gene (5 bases). The CDR3 extends over 14 amino acids. Germline CDR1 reads KGHSH; CDR2 reads LQKENI. The CDR3 here is CASSPSGGVNDYTF. CDR3 bases read: TGTGCCAGCTCACCTTCGGGGGGGGTGAATGAC.

Note on this clone: The missing CDR3 end, 3 residues past where the read stops, is filled in from the germline J gene. The chain employs TRBV6-2 or TRBV6-3 and TRBJ1-2; perhaps TRBD1 as D (5 bases). The CDR3 contains 16 residues. Germline V gives CDR1 MNHEY, CDR2 SVGEGT. V was pared by 10 bases and J by 2 bases, with 23 bases between. The sequenced part of the CDR3 DNA is TGTGCCACCCGAGACGAAGGACACCCACGAAACTATGGC. Translating it yields CATRDEGHPRNYG. The whole CDR3 is CATRDEGHPRNYGYTF.

As to this clone: The CDR3 end lies 3 residues beyond the end of the read and is filled in from the germline J gene. The chain is built from TRBV2 and TRBJ1-4, with 12 bases identical to TRBD1. CDR3 length: 13 residues. J lost 8 bases, V lost 9 bases, and 4 bases had no gene match. Germline CDR1 and CDR2: SNHLY and FYNNEI. Incomplete CDR3 DNA: TGTGCCAGTGGGGACAGGGGGCGGGAAAAA. It specifies CASGDRGREK. The full CDR3 is CASGDRGREKLFF.

Concerning this clone itself: Sequencing ends 3 residues short of the CDR3 end; the germline J gene provides the rest. The chain links TRBV13 to TRBJ1-1; the D is unclear. Germline-derived CDR1 and CDR2 are PRHDT and FYEKMQ (reference sequence). V shed 6 bases and J shed 1 base, with 9 bases lying between them. There are 13 residues in the CDR3. CDR3 DNA, as far as it was read: TGTGCCAGCAGGCTTAACAGGAACACTGAA. Translating it yields CASRLNRNTE. The entire CDR3 sequence reads CASRLNRNTEAFF.